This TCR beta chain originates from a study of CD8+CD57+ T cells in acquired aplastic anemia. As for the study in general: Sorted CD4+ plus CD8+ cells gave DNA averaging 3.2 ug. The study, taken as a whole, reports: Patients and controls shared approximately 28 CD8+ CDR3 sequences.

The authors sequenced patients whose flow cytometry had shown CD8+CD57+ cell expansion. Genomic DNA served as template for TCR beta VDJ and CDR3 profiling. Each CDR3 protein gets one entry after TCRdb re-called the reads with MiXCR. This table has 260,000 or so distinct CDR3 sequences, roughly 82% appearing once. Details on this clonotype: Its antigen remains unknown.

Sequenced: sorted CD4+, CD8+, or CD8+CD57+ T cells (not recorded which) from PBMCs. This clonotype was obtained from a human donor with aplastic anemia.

CDR3 in DNA: TGTGCCAGCAGCCACGAGGGGAGCGCCTGCAATGAGCAGCAGTTCTTC. This sequence encodes CASSHEGSACNEQQFF. The J gene is TRBJ2-1, the V gene TRBV7-9; D is tentatively TRBD1 or TRBD2 (5 bases each). Trimming removed 5 bases at V and 11 bases at J, with 25 bases between. CDR1 is SEHNR, CDR2 FQNEAQ, per germline (reference sequence). This CDR3 spans 16 amino acids.